Reported below is one TCR beta chain. The sample is drawn from a study of patients and donors after allogeneic stem cell transplantation. The CDR3 covers 17 residues. The V segment lost 0 bases and the J segment 0 bases; nucleotides outside the gene matches: 3. Germline CDR1 is DFQATT and CDR2 is SNEGSKA (reference sequence). TCRdb itself ran the RT-PCR reads through MiXCR, one entry per CDR3 protein. The sample has some 960,000 distinct CDR3 sequences; over 15% are singletons. The sequence was obtained from a human donor who was either an allogeneic HSCT recipient or a stem cell or donor lymphocyte infusion donor (not recorded which). It is not recorded whose cells these are; they may come from a transplant donor. Source material: blood, either unsorted or a sorted T cell fraction (not recorded which). V and J are TRBV20-1 and TRBJ2-2, with 11 nucleotides matching TRBD2. The DNA of the CDR3 is TGCAGTGCTAGAGATGGTAGCGGGAGGGCGAACACCGGGGAGCTGTTTTTT. Its translation is CSARDGSGRANTGELFF.